This T cell receptor beta chain was sequenced for a study of breast tumors, draining lymph nodes, adjacent tissues. Only a few counts were recorded for this clonotype. Its antigen is undetermined. The CDR3 loop spans 16 amino acids. The V gene's germline CDR1 is KGHSH and CDR2 LQKENI. Germline trimming cut 1 base from V and 4 bases from J; bases unmatched to any gene: 10. Whole-study findings and limits: The lymph node origin of tumor T cells was framed as consistent with a hypothesis, not demonstrated. Tumor and nontumor repertoires were significantly more similar in luminal-like than in basal-like breast cancer. Tumors had less TCR diversity than lymph nodes, more than nontumor tissue.

TCRdb redid the calling of the multiplex PCR reads with MiXCR, one entry per CDR3 protein. Counted here are about 130,000 distinct CDR3 sequences, roughly 21% occurring once; the ten biggest clones make up over 3%. Breast cancer patients provided tissue from their axillary draining lymph nodes. The source of this sequence is a female donor with breast cancer. Some clones in this sample may be carry-over from other donors' samples. V and J are TRBV18 and TRBJ2-7; TRBD1 matches 7 bases. The specimen was axillary lymph node tissue. This CDR3 is CASSPLRQGVGYEQYF. The CDR3 DNA follows: TGTGCCAGCTCACCACTGAGGCAGGGGGTAGGATACGAGCAGTACTTC.